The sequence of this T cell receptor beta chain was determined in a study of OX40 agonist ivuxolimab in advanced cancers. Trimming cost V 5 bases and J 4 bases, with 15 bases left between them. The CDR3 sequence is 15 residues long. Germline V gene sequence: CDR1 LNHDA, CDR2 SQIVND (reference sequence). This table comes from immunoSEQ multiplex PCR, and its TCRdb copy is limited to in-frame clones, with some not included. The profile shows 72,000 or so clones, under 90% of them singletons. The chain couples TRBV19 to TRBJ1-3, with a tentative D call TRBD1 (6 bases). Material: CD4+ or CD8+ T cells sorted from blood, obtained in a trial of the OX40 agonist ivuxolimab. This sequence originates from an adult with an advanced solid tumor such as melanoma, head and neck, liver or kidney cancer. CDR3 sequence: CASSAQGLGGNTIYF. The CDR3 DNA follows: TGTGCCAGTAGTGCGCAGGGGTTAGGAGGAAACACCATATATTTT.